This T cell receptor (beta chain) originates from a study of T cell repertoires in cytomegalovirus infection. Using its own MiXCR run on the reads, TCRdb lists one record per CDR3 protein. The sample carries some 180,000 distinct CDR3 sequences, roughly a fifth recorded once. Germline CDR1 and CDR2: SGHRS and YFSETQ. This CDR3 has 16 residues. V was clipped by 0 bases and J by 1 base; unmatched bases: 4. The chain uses TRBV5-1 and TRBJ2-3; 8 positions match TRBD2. The sample taken for sequencing was PBMCs. The TCR sequence derives from a human donor in good health (CMV status not recorded). Some clones in this sample may be carry-over from other donors' samples. The CDR3: CASSLARRGGTDTQYF. The CDR3 DNA is TGCGCCAGCAGCTTGGCTCGGCGGGGGGGCACAGATACGCAGTATTTT.